This T cell receptor (beta chain) originates from a study of blood T cells in healthy people across ages. A J-beta primer mix and a sample-barcoded 5' primer were used in a second PCR of about 6 to 12 cycles. Sequencing recovered at least 2.5 million CDR3-containing paired-end reads from each sample. TCRdb reprocessed the 5' RACE reads via MiXCR and lists one record per CDR3 protein. The sample includes about 680,000 distinct CDR3 sequences, approximately 50% of them seen just once. Per germline, CDR1 SQVTM and CDR2 ANQGSEA. V was shortened by 4 bases and J by 11 bases, with 9 bases between the two germline ends. The CDR3 totals 9 residues.

The clonotype was recovered from a woman aged 55-69 years in good health. This chain uses TRBV29-1 with TRBJ2-7; no firm D call. Sequenced material: blood. CDR3 residues: CSVAPVEYF. CDR3 in DNA: TGCAGCGTTGCCCCAGTCGAGTACTTC.